The 10 T cell receptor beta chains given below trace back to one sample, sequenced in a study of early stage breast cancer tumors. Repertoires were generated with immunoSEQ multiplex PCR, while TCRdb's copy carries only in-frame clones and drops some. In the table there are about 70,000 clones, approximately 84% of which are singletons. Specimen: blood. The receptor set was obtained from a person between 35 and 49 years old with breast cancer.

This chain uses TRBV7-3 with TRBJ2-1; 7 nucleotides align to TRBD2. The CDR3 spans 19 residues. The trim removed 5 bases at V and 3 bases at J, leaving 19 bases unmatched. The germline V gene has CDR1 SGHTA and CDR2 FQGTGA. The CDR3 here is CASSEESSTGGSIYNEQFF. The CDR3 DNA is TGTGCCAGCAGCGAAGAGAGTAGCACTGGCGGGAGTATCTACAATGAGCAGTTCTTC.

The rearrangement joins TRBV27 to TRBJ2-2; D not certain. Germline V gives CDR1 MNHEY, CDR2 SMNVEV (reference sequence). CDR3 length: 17 residues. Trimming took 2 bases from V and 1 from J, leaving 14 bases between them. Here the CDR3 reads CASSLRSDLMNTGELFF. Here the CDR3 DNA reads TGTGCCAGCAGTTTAAGATCCGACTTGATGAACACCGGGGAGCTGTTTTTT.

In its sample, this clone was seen a few times. This chain links TRBV28 with TRBJ1-5; no definite D call. Germline loops: CDR1 MDHEN, CDR2 SYDVKM. This CDR3 is 12 amino acids long. V was pared by 6 bases and J by 5 bases, with 8 bases between. The CDR3 sequence: CASRRTDQPQHF. The DNA of the CDR3 is TGTGCCAGCAGGAGGACGGATCAGCCCCAGCATTTT.

The rearrangement joins TRBV5-8 to TRBJ2-1; 8 bases are shared with TRBD1. V trimming: 0 bases; J trimming: 8 bases; junction bases outside the gene matches: 13. This CDR3 spans 17 amino acids. Germline V gives CDR1 SGHTS, CDR2 YDEGEE. In nucleotides, the CDR3 is TGTGCCAGCAGCTTGGGTTTCGTGGACAGGGAAGTCTATGAGCAGTTCTTC. As protein: CASSLGFVDREVYEQFF.

The chain carries TRBV28 and TRBJ1-2; maybe TRBD1 (5 bases). V was pared by 7 bases and J by 2 bases, with 8 bases between. Germline values: CDR1 MDHEN, CDR2 SYDVKM. The CDR3 is 12 amino acids. Here the CDR3 reads CASTDRNYGYTF. The CDR3, as DNA: TGTGCCAGCACCGACAGAAACTATGGCTACACCTTC.

The chain couples TRBV7-2 to TRBJ1-1, with a possible D match to TRBD1 (6 bases). Deletions cut 5 bases from V and 1 base from J, with 14 bases between. CDR3 size: 15 residues. Germline-derived CDR1 and CDR2 are SGHTA and FQGNSA. The CDR3 nucleotides read TGTGCCAGCAGCCCCTGGGGGACACAGAACACTGAAGCTTTCTTT. It translates to CASSPWGTQNTEAFF.

The chain uses TRBV7-3 and TRBJ1-2, with 7 bases aligning to TRBD1. V gave up 5 bases and J gave up 2 bases; unmatched junction bases: 5. CDR1 SGHTA and CDR2 FQGTGA come from the germline V gene. The CDR3 runs 14 residues. CDR3 bases: TGTGCCAGCAGCCTTTCAGGGGGAAACTATGGCTACACCTTC. Its protein is CASSLSGGNYGYTF.

In nucleotides, the CDR3 is TGCGCCAGCAGCTTGGCGATGGGACACGAGCAGTACTTC. Protein sequence: CASSLAMGHEQYF. The chain combines TRBV5-1 with TRBJ2-7; possibly TRBD1 or TRBD2 for D (5 bases each). Germline V gene sequence: CDR1 SGHRS, CDR2 YFSETQ. The CDR3 contains 13 residues. Between the trimmed V and J ends, which lost 0 bases and 5 bases, there was a span of 9 bases.

The chain is built from TRBV6-5 and TRBJ2-7; D is ambiguous. Trimming stripped 8 bases from V and 6 bases from J, with 11 bases between. CDR3 length: 11 amino acids. Germline assignment: CDR1 MNHEY and CDR2 SVGAGI. DNA for the CDR3: TGTGCCAGCGCTAATGGCCCCGAGCAGTACTTC. It is translated as CASANGPEQYF.

This clone was counted a single time. The gene calls are TRBV11-2 and TRBJ2-1, with TRBD2 identical over 8 bases. The V and J ends lost 5 bases and 10 bases, in that order; junction bases with no gene match: 10. The CDR3 loop spans 14 amino acids. Looked up from germline, CDR1 is SGHAT and CDR2 is FQNNGV. The CDR3 region is CASSQILAGREQFF. CDR3 sequence (DNA): TGTGCCAGCAGCCAGATATTAGCGGGACGGGAGCAGTTCTTC.